This TCR beta chain was recovered during a study of T cells in tuberculosis. Findings and limits, study-wide: Samples were chosen by availability of cryopreserved specimens. GEM motif frequencies gave around 67% accuracy; the GMM repertoire gave roughly 85%.

Produced via immunoSEQ multiplex PCR; TCRdb's table is partial and in-frame only. The sample has about 35,000 clones; over 90% are singletons. This clone came up once. Its antigen is undetermined. The CDR3 runs 12 residues. Trimming cost V 7 bases and J 13 bases; bases outside gene matches: 9. The V gene's germline CDR1 is SNHLY and CDR2 FYNNEI. The V gene is TRBV2, the J gene TRBJ2-7, with 11 bases aligning to TRBD1. The specimen was PBMCs. This receptor was identified in a donor aged 10-29 years with latent tuberculosis or without tuberculosis infection. The CDR3 loop is CASNGGQGAGYF. In nucleotides, the CDR3 is TGTGCCAGCAACGGAGGACAGGGGGCTGGATACTTC.